This TCR beta chain was sequenced in a study of T cell repertoires in cytomegalovirus infection. In the study overall: Well-studied HLA-B-restricted CMV epitopes were used in the study alongside recently identified HLA-C-restricted ones.

TCRdb fed the reads into MiXCR, producing one record per CDR3 protein. The sample includes hundreds of thousands of distinct CDR3 sequences, 30% to 40% of them seen just once. Trimming pared 0 bases from V and 7 bases from J, leaving 16 bases between. CDR3 length: 17 residues. This clonotype has more than one count but fewer than ten. What it binds is unknown. Findings and limits, study-wide: Cumulative public TCR beta family frequency identified carriers of CMV plus the relevant HLA.

The receptor was derived from a human donor in good health (CMV status not recorded). Some clones in this sample may be carry-over from other donors' samples. This sequence joins TRBV23-1 and TRBJ1-6; D remains unclear. TRBV23-1 is recorded as an ORF, its role being uncertain. Sequencing used cultured PBMCs, obtained from culture after CMV antigen stimulation. CDR3 nucleotide sequence: TGCGCCAGCAGTCAATCTGCGACCGAGCGAGAAAATTCACCCCTCCACTTT. Its translation is CASSQSATERENSPLHF.